The 23 T cell receptor beta chains listed next were all sequenced from one sample in a study of T-cell reconstitution after alpha-beta-depleted transplantation in children (TCRdb year 2016). Library construction relied on PCR. The sample was run on an Illumina HiSeq 2500. TCR libraries were prepared with molecular barcoding, using unique molecular identifiers to normalize TCRbeta repertoire quantification. The raw public data were reprocessed by TCRdb itself: fastp quality trimming at Q25, MiXCR clonotype calling, in-frame beta chains only. One record per CDR3 amino acid sequence lists the most common genes and DNA. Present in this sample are just over 950,000 distinct CDR3 sequences, around 30% of which were seen just once. Over 25% of the sample is in the top ten clones. This specimen's treatment or condition label, interpreted: allogeneic hematopoietic cell transplantation with graft depleted of TCRalphabeta T cells and CD19 B cells.

The sample in question was PBMCs, mostly from graft donor cells, obtained 360 days after TCRalphabeta/CD19-depleted stem cell transplant. These receptors all come from a boy in the first two years of life who had a stem cell transplant for SCID, so the T cells may come from the graft donor.

The chain combines TRBV2 with TRBJ2-7; D unresolved. CDR3 length: 13 residues. The ends were cut back, 4 bases at V and 3 bases at J, with 10 bases in the middle. The germline V gene has CDR1 SNHLY and CDR2 FYNNEI. CDR3 in DNA: TGTGCCAGCAGTGGACACATAAACTACGAGCAGTACTTC. It specifies CASSGHINYEQYF.

The chain uses TRBV2 and TRBJ2-7; 7 nucleotides agree with TRBD1. From germline, CDR1 is SNHLY and CDR2 FYNNEI. V lost 5 bases, J lost 7 bases, and 8 bases stayed unmatched. This CDR3 has 13 amino acids. The CDR3 DNA reads as TGTGCCAGCAGTAGGGACAGTATCCCGGAGCAGTACTTC. This sequence encodes CASSRDSIPEQYF. The full variable domain, completed using reference TRBV2 and TRBJ2-7, is EPEVTQTPSHQVTQMGQEVILRCVPISNHLYFYWYRQILGQKVEFLVSFYNNEISEKSEIFDDQFSVERPDGSNFTLKIRSTKLEDSAMYFCASSRDSIPEQYFGPGTRLTVT.

The CDR3 DNA reads TGCAGTGCTAGTAATCCCCGGGGCACTGAAGCTTTCTTT. Translating gives CSASNPRGTEAFF. This chain joins TRBV20-1 and TRBJ1-1, with unresolved D. The V end lost 3 bases, the J end lost 4 bases, and 12 bases lay between the germline ends. The germline V gene has CDR1 DFQATT and CDR2 SNEGSKA (reference sequence). The CDR3 is made up of 13 amino acids.

This clonotype came up a few times. The chain couples TRBV12-3 or TRBV12-4 to TRBJ2-3; the match to TRBD2 covers 9 bases. Trimming took 6 bases from V and 7 from J; bases not matched to a gene: 17. The CDR3 runs to 17 residues. In DNA form, the CDR3 reads TGTGCCAGCAGCACTCTTACTAGCGGGCGGCCTTTATATACGCAGTATTTT. Amino acid sequence: CASSTLTSGRPLYTQYF.

The rearrangement joins TRBV3-1 to TRBJ2-7; 14 bases agree with TRBD2. The CDR3 spans 18 residues. The junction had 10 bases not matched to a gene; V was cut back by 6 bases and J by 0 bases. Germline loops: CDR1 LGHDT, CDR2 YNNKEL (reference sequence). The DNA for the CDR3 is TGTGCCAGCAGTCTATTCAGTGGACTAGCGGGGGGCTCCTACGAGCAGTACTTC. This encodes CASSLFSGLAGGSYEQYF.

The V gene is TRBV20-1, the J gene TRBJ2-7; D remains unclear. The ends were cut back, 3 bases at V and 4 bases at J, with 10 bases in the middle. CDR3 length: 12 residues. CDR1 DFQATT and CDR2 SNEGSKA come from the germline V gene (reference sequence). The CDR3 region has the DNA TGCAGTGCTAGCCCCCGAATATACGAGCAGTACTTC. Translation: CSASPRIYEQYF.

The J gene is TRBJ2-3, the V gene TRBV12-3 or TRBV12-4; possibly TRBD1 or TRBD2 for D (5 bases each). The CDR3 contains 15 residues. Trimming shortened V by 0 bases and J by 2 bases, and 9 bases separated the two germline ends. This CDR3 is CASSLAGVTTDTQYF. The CDR3 DNA reads TGTGCCAGCAGTTTAGCGGGGGTCACCACAGATACGCAGTATTTT.

Only a few counts were recorded for this clonotype. The chain has TRBV20-1 and TRBJ1-1, with 9 bases identical to TRBD1. CDR3 length equals 12 residues. J lost 7 bases, V lost 4 bases, and 4 bases had no gene match. Germline V gene data show CDR1 as DFQATT and CDR2 as SNEGSKA (reference sequence). The CDR3 is CSATDRGFEAFF. In DNA form, the CDR3 reads TGCAGTGCTACCGACAGGGGGTTTGAAGCTTTCTTT.

There are a few counts of this clonotype. The chain uses TRBV5-6 and TRBJ2-3; perhaps D is TRBD1 or TRBD2 (5 bases each). CDR3 length equals 16 residues. Trimming pared 1 base from V and 0 bases from J, leaving 12 bases between. Germline CDR1 reads SGHDT; CDR2 reads YYEEEE. The CDR3 loop reads CASSLSSEGSTDTQYF. The CDR3 DNA reads as TGTGCCAGCAGCTTGAGCAGCGAGGGGAGCACAGATACGCAGTATTTT.

This clonotype has a count of ten or more. The CDR3 is CASSPGTASLRSYNEQFF. CDR3 DNA: TGTGCCAGCAGCCCCGGGACAGCGTCCCTTCGCTCCTACAATGAGCAGTTCTTC. The rearrangement joins TRBV28 to TRBJ2-1; 7 nucleotides match TRBD1. With V trimmed by 6 bases and J by 0 bases, 14 bases remained unmatched. Germline-derived CDR1 and CDR2 are MDHEN and SYDVKM. The length of the CDR3 is 18 residues.

The rearrangement links TRBV4-1 to TRBJ1-1; TRBD1 aligns across 9 bases. The length of the CDR3 is 18 residues. CDR1 and CDR2 from the germline V gene are MGHRA and YSYEKL. V lost 0 bases and J lost 6; bases outside the gene matches: 14. CDR3 region: CASSQEEGTGSNLAEAFF. CDR3 nucleotide sequence: TGCGCCAGCAGCCAAGAGGAGGGGACAGGGTCCAATTTGGCTGAAGCTTTCTTT.

The chain couples TRBV29-1 to TRBJ2-4; no definite D call. Germline V CDR1 and CDR2: SQVTM, ANQGSEA. The CDR3 extends over 15 amino acids. The V and J ends lost 6 bases and 0 bases respectively, with 15 bases between them. This CDR3 is CSVDPTEIAKNIQYF. As DNA, the CDR3 is TGCAGCGTCGATCCGACCGAGATAGCCAAAAACATTCAGTACTTC.

The genes are TRBV24-1 and TRBJ2-2; possible D gene TRBD2, 6 bases. This CDR3 has 16 amino acids. CDR1 and CDR2 from the germline V gene are KGHDR and SFDVKD. Deletions cut 2 bases from V and 1 base from J, with 10 bases between. The CDR3 sequence: CATSDWRGWNTGELFF. DNA for the CDR3: TGTGCCACCAGTGATTGGAGGGGCTGGAACACCGGGGAGCTGTTTTTT.

In this sample, this clonotype turned up a few times. The chain couples TRBV28 to TRBJ2-2; the D gene is possibly TRBD2 (6 bases). The CDR3 is 12 amino acids. V shed 7 bases and J shed 7 bases, with 10 bases lying between them. Germline V gene data show CDR1 as MDHEN and CDR2 as SYDVKM. CDR3 region: CASKEGRGELFF. The CDR3 coding sequence is TGTGCCAGCAAGGAGGGACGCGGGGAGCTGTTTTTT.

J is TRBJ1-1 and V is TRBV4-1; D unclear. Germline assignment: CDR1 MGHRA and CDR2 YSYEKL. CDR3 length equals 14 residues. The germline V and J ends were trimmed by 0 bases and 7 bases, with 12 bases remaining between them. The CDR3 region has the DNA TGCGCCAGCAGCCAAGATTTGGTGGAGATTGAAGCTTTCTTT. This translates into CASSQDLVEIEAFF.

The chain combines TRBV4-2 with TRBJ1-4; 8 bases line up with TRBD1. The CDR3 loop spans 13 amino acids. CDR1 and CDR2 from the germline V gene are LGHNA and YNFKEQ. J was trimmed by 7 bases and V by 5 bases; bases with no gene match: 3. CDR3 amino acids: CASSGGTGEKLFF. DNA for the CDR3: TGTGCCAGCAGCGGCGGGACAGGTGAAAAACTGTTTTTT.

In its sample, this clonotype was seen many times. This chain uses TRBV20-1 with TRBJ2-1, with 14 bases fitting TRBD2. V shed 1 base, J shed 1 base, and the junction held 6 bases outside the gene matches. Germline loops: CDR1 DFQATT, CDR2 SNEGSKA (reference sequence). The CDR3 has 18 amino acids. CDR3 in DNA: TGCAGTGCTAGAGGGCCGGGACTAGCGGGGGTTTCCTACAATGAGCAGTTCTTC. The encoded protein is CSARGPGLAGVSYNEQFF.

The chain combines TRBV4-3 with TRBJ2-7; TRBD1 matches 9 bases. V trimming: 0 bases; J trimming: 5 bases; junction bases outside the gene matches: 8. The CDR3 length is 16 residues. Germline CDR1 and CDR2: LGHNA and YSLEER. CDR3 residues: CASSQDHGRTGDEQYF. CDR3 in DNA: TGCGCCAGCAGCCAAGATCACGGGCGGACAGGGGACGAGCAGTACTTC.

This rearrangement joins TRBV11-2 to TRBJ2-3; either TRBD1 or TRBD2 may fit D (6 bases each). Germline V lookup: CDR1 SGHAT, CDR2 FQNNGV. Trimming pared 5 bases from V and 5 bases from J, leaving 20 bases between. CDR3 size: 16 residues. In DNA form, the CDR3 reads TGTGCCAGCAGCCAATACAGGTCGAAGGGGGGAGATACGCAGTATTTT. Translating it yields CASSQYRSKGGDTQYF.

The chain combines TRBV12-3 or TRBV12-4 with TRBJ1-6, with 10 nucleotides matching TRBD1. The CDR3 covers 15 residues. V was pared by 5 bases and J by 10 bases, with 8 bases of the junction left unmatched. The CDR3 loop reads CASSPRDRGTSPLHF. CDR3 bases: TGTGCCAGCAGTCCCCGGGACAGGGGAACCTCACCCCTCCACTTT.

This clonotype was detected only a few times. The V call is TRBV7-9, the J call TRBJ2-7; D perhaps matches TRBD1 (5 bases). The CDR3 is made up of 13 amino acids. Germline V gene data show CDR1 as SEHNR and CDR2 as FQNEAQ (reference sequence). Trimming left V 0 bases short and J 5 bases short, with 8 bases between. The CDR3 sequence is CASSLAGVHEQYF. DNA for the CDR3: TGTGCCAGCAGCTTAGCAGGGGTCCACGAGCAGTACTTC.

This clonotype was recorded a few times. V gene TRBV7-2 combines with J gene TRBJ2-3; D not certain. Trimming removed 2 bases at V and 6 bases at J, with 15 bases between. Germline V gene lookup returns CDR1 SGHTA and CDR2 FQGNSA. The CDR3 runs 15 residues. The CDR3 bases are TGTGCCAGCAGCTTAATCTACCTGGTCGGGGATACGCAGTATTTT. Translating it yields CASSLIYLVGDTQYF. The whole variable domain, remainder taken from reference TRBV7-2 and TRBJ2-3, is GAGVSQSPSNKVTEKGKDVELRCDPISGHTALYWYRQSLGQGLEFLIYFQGNSAPDKSGLPSDRFSAERTGGSVSTLTIQRTQQEDSAVYLCASSLIYLVGDTQYFGPGTRLTVL.

V usage is TRBV5-1 and J usage is TRBJ2-7; D is tentatively TRBD1 or TRBD2 (5 bases each). The V and J ends lost 2 bases and 0 bases respectively, with 9 bases between them. Germline V gene sequence: CDR1 SGHRS, CDR2 YFSETQ. This CDR3 has 14 residues. This chain's CDR3 is CASSFTGTSYEQYF. As DNA, the CDR3 is TGCGCCAGCAGCTTTACGGGGACCTCCTACGAGCAGTACTTC. Full variable domain (outside the CDR3, taken from reference TRBV5-1 and TRBJ2-7): KAGVTQTPRYLIKTRGQQVTLSCSPISGHRSVSWYQQTPGQGLQFLFEYFSETQRNKGNFPGRFSGRQFSNSRSEMNVSTLELGDSALYLCASSFTGTSYEQYFGPGTRLTVT.